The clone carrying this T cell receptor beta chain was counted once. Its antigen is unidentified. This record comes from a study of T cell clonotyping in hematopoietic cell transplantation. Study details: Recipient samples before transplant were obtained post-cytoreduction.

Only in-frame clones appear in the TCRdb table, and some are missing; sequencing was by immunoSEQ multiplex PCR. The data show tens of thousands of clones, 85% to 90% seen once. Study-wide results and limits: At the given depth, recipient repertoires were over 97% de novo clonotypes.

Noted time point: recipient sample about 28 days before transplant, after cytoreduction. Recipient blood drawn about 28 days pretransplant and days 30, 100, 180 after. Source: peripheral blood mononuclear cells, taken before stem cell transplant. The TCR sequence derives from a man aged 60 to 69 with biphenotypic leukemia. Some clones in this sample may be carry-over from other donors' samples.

The CDR3 coding sequence is TGTGCCAGCACTCAGGCCACTGAAGCTTTCTTT. Translation gives CASTQATEAFF. The chain couples TRBV27 to TRBJ1-1; D remains unclear. Between the trimmed V and J ends, which lost 7 bases and 4 bases, there was a span of 7 bases. The CDR3 contains 11 residues. CDR1 and CDR2 from the germline V gene are MNHEY and SMNVEV (reference sequence).